This T cell receptor (beta chain) was sequenced in a study of early T cells in non-severe SARS-CoV-2 infection. The CDR3 extends over 15 amino acids. Germline V gene lookup returns CDR1 SSHAT and CDR2 FNYEAQ (reference sequence). MiXCR, run by TCRdb on the 5' RACE reads, gives a single entry per CDR3 protein. This table has approximately 68,000 distinct CDR3 sequences, around a tenth appearing once. In regard to this clonotype: A read error may account for a junction end that differs from germline.

This receptor was taken from an adult who was a healthcare worker with PCR-confirmed SARS-CoV-2 infection or an uninfected control (not recorded which). The rearrangement uses TRBV7-7 and TRBJ1-1, with D maybe TRBD1 (5 bases). The sample consisted of whole blood, taken at baseline. CDR3 nucleotide sequence: TGTGCTAGCAGCCGGCTCGACAGCATGAACACTGAAGCTTTCTTT. Protein sequence: CASSRLDSMNTEAFF. Full variable domain (missing parts from reference TRBV7-7 and TRBJ1-1): GAGVSQSPRYKVTKRGQDVTLRCDPISSHATLYWYQQALGQGPEFLTYFNYEAQPDKSGLPSDRFSAERPEGSISTLTIQRTEQRDSAMYRCASSRLDSMNTEAFFGQGTRLTVV.